The 18 T cell receptor beta chains listed next were all sequenced from one sample in a study of T cell responses to AZD1222 COVID-19 vaccine. TCRdb's copy holds only in-frame clones and misses some; the assay was immunoSEQ multiplex PCR. The sample holds tens of thousands of clones, 90% seen once. The source material was peripheral blood, sampled 28 days after the second AZD1222 dose. Receptor source: an adult who received the AZD1222 COVID-19 vaccine.

V usage is TRBV10-3 and J usage is TRBJ1-1; TRBD1 might be the D (6 bases). V was cut by 4 bases and J by 6 bases, with 21 bases left in between. The CDR3 spans 16 residues. Germline CDR1 ENHRY, CDR2 SYGVKD. The CDR3 is CAISGAFTGSGAEAFF. The CDR3 DNA reads TGTGCCATCAGTGGTGCTTTCACAGGGTCGGGGGCTGAAGCTTTCTTT.

V is TRBV3-1 (or the pseudogene TRBV3-2) and J is TRBJ1-1; tentative D call: TRBD1 (6 bases). Looked up from germline, CDR1 is LGHDT and CDR2 is YNNKEL (reference sequence). V was pared by 1 base and J by 8 bases, with 11 bases between. The CDR3 spans 13 residues. CDR3 sequence reads: CASSQGYGQEAFF. The CDR3 DNA is TGTGCCAGCAGCCAAGGTTACGGACAGGAAGCTTTCTTT.

This chain links TRBV7-9 with TRBJ1-5; 7 bases are a match to TRBD1. V shed 5 bases, J shed 7 bases, and the junction held 5 bases outside the gene matches. The CDR3 extends over 13 amino acids. The germline V gene has CDR1 SEHNR and CDR2 FQNEAQ (reference sequence). The CDR3 sequence is CASSPQGGQPQHF. CDR3 DNA: TGTGCCAGCAGCCCCCAGGGGGGGCAGCCCCAGCATTTT.

The chain has TRBV2 and TRBJ2-5; D call uncertain. This CDR3 has 12 amino acids. Germline V gene lookup returns CDR1 SNHLY and CDR2 FYNNEI. Trimming took off 7 bases at V and 5 bases at J, with 11 bases between the two ends. The CDR3 sequence is CASMRQGETQYF. The CDR3 DNA follows: TGTGCCAGCATGCGACAAGGGGAGACCCAGTACTTC.

The rearrangement links TRBV5-1 to TRBJ2-3; D uncertain. The CDR3 loop spans 13 amino acids. Germline-derived CDR1 and CDR2 are SGHRS and YFSETQ. V lost 4 bases to trimming and J lost 8 bases, with 14 bases between them. In nucleotides, the CDR3 is TGCGCCAGCAGCGTCACACCAACGACTACGCAGTATTTT. This sequence encodes CASSVTPTTTQYF.

The chain uses TRBV7-6 and TRBJ2-7; either TRBD1 or TRBD2 may supply D (7 bases each). The V end lost 1 base, the J end lost 3 bases, and 16 bases lay between the germline ends. The CDR3 has 16 amino acids. CDR1 SGHVS and CDR2 FNYEAQ come from the germline V gene. The CDR3 protein is CASSLVGGPGGYEQYF. The DNA for the CDR3 is TGTGCCAGCAGCTTAGTGGGGGGGCCAGGGGGCTACGAGCAGTACTTC.

This sequence joins TRBV7-7 and TRBJ2-7; D possibly corresponds to TRBD1 (6 bases). Germline V gene data show CDR1 as SSHAT and CDR2 as FNYEAQ (reference sequence). Deletions cut 1 base from V and 7 bases from J, with 11 bases between. This CDR3 has 13 amino acids. This chain's CDR3 is CASSLVDRGEQYF. In DNA form, the CDR3 reads TGTGCCAGCAGCTTAGTGGACAGAGGGGAGCAGTACTTC.

J is TRBJ1-2 and V is TRBV27; TRBD1 matches 9 bases. V shed 1 base, J shed 3 bases, and the junction held 12 bases outside the gene matches. Looked up from germline, CDR1 is MNHEY and CDR2 is SMNVEV (reference sequence). This CDR3 has 18 residues. CDR3 DNA sequence: TGTGCCAGCAGTTTATGGGGACAGGGTTCGTTCGGCGACTATGGCTACACCTTC. It specifies CASSLWGQGSFGDYGYTF.

This clone was observed once. The rearrangement joins TRBV3-1 (or the pseudogene TRBV3-2) to TRBJ2-7; D might be TRBD1 or TRBD2, each matching 5 bases. The germline gives CDR1 LGHDT, CDR2 YNNKEL (reference sequence). This CDR3 comprises 19 residues. The V end lost 1 base, the J end lost 3 bases, and 25 bases lay between the germline ends. The CDR3 reads CASSQGGRGQSALDYEQYF. CDR3 DNA: TGTGCCAGCAGCCAAGGAGGCCGGGGCCAGTCGGCTCTAGACTACGAGCAGTACTTC.

The CDR3: CASNLGGAFLTNTEAFF. The CDR3 DNA reads as TGTGCCAGTAACCTTGGGGGCGCTTTTCTGACGAACACTGAAGCTTTCTTT. The genes are TRBV19 and TRBJ1-1, with D perhaps matching TRBD1 (6 bases). V was clipped by 7 bases and J by 1 base, with 22 bases between them. Per the germline V gene, CDR1 is LNHDA and CDR2 is SQIVND (reference sequence). The CDR3 sequence is 17 residues long.

The V and J genes are TRBV3-1 (or the pseudogene TRBV3-2) and TRBJ1-1; D unclear. Germline values: CDR1 LGHDT, CDR2 YNNKEL (reference sequence). This CDR3 comprises 14 residues. The ends were cut back, 7 bases at V and 1 base at J, with 13 bases in the middle. CDR3 DNA sequence: TGTGCCAGCACCCCCGATGTGGGGAACACTGAAGCTTTCTTT. Protein sequence: CASTPDVGNTEAFF.

The gene calls are TRBV30 and TRBJ2-2; D might be TRBD1 (5 bases). CDR1 is GTSNPN, CDR2 SVGIG, per germline (reference sequence). The CDR3 runs 16 residues. Trimming took off 3 bases at V and 10 bases at J, with 24 bases between the two ends. The CDR3 protein is CAWSGPMTATNVELFF. CDR3 in DNA: TGTGCCTGGAGCGGACCTATGACAGCCACTAATGTGGAGCTGTTTTTT.

V is TRBV4-2 and J is TRBJ1-5; maybe TRBD1 (5 bases). Germline V CDR1 and CDR2: LGHNA, YNFKEQ. There are 12 residues in the CDR3. Trimming removed 5 bases at V and 4 bases at J, with 6 bases between. CDR3 sequence: CASSRGNQPQHF. The CDR3, as DNA: TGTGCCAGCAGCAGGGGAAATCAGCCCCAGCATTTT.

The J gene is TRBJ2-7, the V gene TRBV3-1 (or the pseudogene TRBV3-2); 7 nucleotides match TRBD2. CDR3 length: 14 residues. V dropped 0 bases and J dropped 7; count of bases not matched to a gene: 6. Looked up from germline, CDR1 is LGHDT and CDR2 is YNNKEL (reference sequence). CDR3 sequence reads: CASSQEAGAREQYF. Here the CDR3 DNA reads TGTGCCAGCAGCCAAGAGGCGGGAGCGCGTGAGCAGTACTTC.

The V call is TRBV10-3, the J call TRBJ2-1; 11 bases align to TRBD2. V lost 4 bases to trimming and J lost 0 bases; unmatched junction nucleotides: 11. The CDR3 contains 19 residues. Germline assignment: CDR1 ENHRY and CDR2 SYGVKD. The DNA of the CDR3 is TGTGCCATCAGTGGTAAGGGACTAGCGGTTCCCGGCTCCTACAATGAGCAGTTCTTC. Encoded protein: CAISGKGLAVPGSYNEQFF.

The chain uses TRBV5-1 and TRBJ1-5; D not resolved. This CDR3 spans 13 amino acids. Looked up from germline, CDR1 is SGHRS and CDR2 is YFSETQ. Trimming took 4 bases from V and 5 from J, leaving 10 bases between them. The CDR3 nucleotides read TGCGCCAGCAGCGAGGAAGGGTATCAGCCCCAGCATTTT. Protein product: CASSEEGYQPQHF. Full variable domain (outside the CDR3, taken from reference TRBV5-1 and TRBJ1-5): KAGVTQTPRYLIKTRGQQVTLSCSPISGHRSVSWYQQTPGQGLQFLFEYFSETQRNKGNFPGRFSGRQFSNSRSEMNVSTLELGDSALYLCASSEEGYQPQHFGDGTRLSIL.

This clone turned up a few times. The rearrangement uses TRBV2 and TRBJ2-3, with D perhaps TRBD2 (5 bases). This CDR3 is 14 amino acids long. V was trimmed by 6 bases and J by 2 bases, leaving 12 bases between them. Germline V CDR1 and CDR2: SNHLY, FYNNEI. The DNA of the CDR3 is TGTGCCAGCAGCCTAGGAGGCGCCACAGATACGCAGTATTTT. It specifies CASSLGGATDTQYF. Variable domain in full (rest from reference TRBV2 and TRBJ2-3): EPEVTQTPSHQVTQMGQEVILRCVPISNHLYFYWYRQILGQKVEFLVSFYNNEISEKSEIFDDQFSVERPDGSNFTLKIRSTKLEDSAMYFCASSLGGATDTQYFGPGTRLTVL.

The chain carries TRBV10-3 and TRBJ2-1, with 8 bases lining up with TRBD2. J lost 7 bases, V lost 10 bases, and 15 bases had no gene match. Germline V gene lookup returns CDR1 ENHRY and CDR2 SYGVKD. The CDR3 extends over 15 amino acids. CDR3 loop: CATAPSGRALNEQFF. For the CDR3, the DNA is TGTGCCACTGCCCCCTCCGGGAGGGCCCTGAATGAGCAGTTCTTC.